This is a list of T cell receptor beta chains from one sample in a study of blood T cell repertoires in COVID-19. Sequencing was performed with immunoSEQ multiplex PCR; in TCRdb, only in-frame clones are kept and a portion is missing. The sample lists some 120,000 clones, roughly 84% occurring once. Sequencing input: peripheral blood. These receptors originate from a young woman who had recovered from COVID-19. Each CDR3 is given with its conserved first and last residue. D genes are given only for firm matches. Size is omitted from some rows. Given values are once, few, many or a class for expanded clones.

J gene | D gene | clone size | V gene | CDR3 DNA | CDR3 protein
TRBJ1-1 | TRBD1 | . | TRBV27 | TGTGCCAGTACAATGACAGGGGGAGACACTGAAGCTTTCTTT | CASTMTGGDTEAFF
TRBJ1-4 | TRBD1 | . | TRBV27 | TGTGCCAGCAGTTCCGGGACAGACGAAAAACTGTTTTTT | CASSSGTDEKLFF
TRBJ1-2 | TRBD1 | . | TRBV4-1 | TGCGCCAGCAGCCAAGATGCCCCTGGGCCAGGGGGACGAACTAACTATGGCTACACCTTC | CASSQDAPGPGGRTNYGYTF
TRBJ2-1 | . | . | TRBV28 | TGTGCCAGCAGTTCCACGGGAGAGGTAACCTACAATGAGCAGTTCTTC | CASSSTGEVTYNEQFF
TRBJ2-3 | TRBD2 | . | TRBV5-4 | TGTGCCAGCAGCGCCGGGACTAGCGGGCCATTCACAGATACGCAGTATTTT | CASSAGTSGPFTDTQYF
TRBJ2-7 | TRBD2 | . | TRBV6-5 | TGTGCCAGCAGTCTAGGACTAGCTGCGACCTACGAGCAGTACTTC | CASSLGLAATYEQYF
TRBJ1-1 | . | once | TRBV4-1 | TGCGCCAGCAGCCAAGATCTCGGGGTTTACACTGAAGCTTTCTTT | CASSQDLGVYTEAFF
TRBJ1-2 | . | . | TRBV5-1 | TGCGCCAGCAGCACGGAACAGGGTTCCCCGTATGGCTACACCTTC | CASSTEQGSPYGYTF
TRBJ2-1 | TRBD1 | . | TRBV10-3 | TGTGCCATCAGTGATTCCGGGACAGAGAGCGATGAGCAGTTCTTC | CAISDSGTESDEQFF
TRBJ2-1 | TRBD2 | . | TRBV11-1 | TGTGCCAGCAGCCCATTTGGGACTAGCCAGCCCAATGAGCAGTTCTTC | CASSPFGTSQPNEQFF
TRBJ2-1 | . | . | TRBV5-4 | TGTGCCAGCAGCTTGAGACAGGTAGGGAATGAGCAGTTCTTC | CASSLRQVGNEQFF
TRBJ1-1 | TRBD1 | . | TRBV29-1 | TGCAGCGTCGGGACAGTCATGAACACTGAAGCTTTCTTT | CSVGTVMNTEAFF
TRBJ1-4 | TRBD1 | . | TRBV12-3/TRBV12-4 | TGTGCCAGCAGTTCCTACAGGGGTGAAAAACTGTTTTTT | CASSSYRGEKLFF
TRBJ1-2 | TRBD1 | . | TRBV12-3/TRBV12-4 | TGTGCCAGCAGTCAGGACAGGAACTATGGCTACACCTTC | CASSQDRNYGYTF
TRBJ1-2 | TRBD1 | few | TRBV7-9 | TGTGCCAGCAGCCCGGGACAGGGGGCAGGGGGCTACACCTTC | CASSPGQGAGGYTF
TRBJ2-7 | TRBD2 | . | TRBV6-6 | TGTGCCAGCAGTCCTCCACCTTCTAGCGGGAGGGCCTTTTACGAGCAGTACTTC | CASSPPPSSGRAFYEQYF
TRBJ1-5 | . | . | TRBV6-6 | TGTGCCAGCAGTAGGGCGGGGGGCAATCAGCCCCAGCATTTT | CASSRAGGNQPQHF
TRBJ2-7 | TRBD2 | . | TRBV2 | TGTGCCAGCAGACTAACTCTAGCGGGAGTGTCCTTCTACGAGCAGTACTTC | CASRLTLAGVSFYEQYF
TRBJ2-5 | . | . | TRBV4-1 | TGCGCCAGCAGCCAAGATCGGGGGTCGGGGTACCAAGAGACCCAGTACTTC | CASSQDRGSGYQETQYF
TRBJ2-1 | . | . | TRBV2 | TGTGCCAGCAGGGGGGCGGGTACCCTAGGGGAGCAGTTCTTC | CASRGAGTLGEQFF
TRBJ1-2 | . | . | TRBV6-5 | TGTGCCAGCAATTACCGCAGGGGAAGGGATGGCTACACCTTC | CASNYRRGRDGYTF
TRBJ1-1 | TRBD1 | . | TRBV6-1 | TGTGCCAGCAGTGAAGGCAGGGGGATCCGAGAAGCTTTCTTT | CASSEGRGIREAFF
TRBJ2-5 | TRBD2 | . | TRBV5-1 | TGCGCCAGCAGCATAGGACTAGCGGGAGGAGGGGGAGAGACCCAGTACTTC | CASSIGLAGGGGETQYF